This is a list of T cell receptor beta chains from one sample in a study of PD-L1 blockade in urothelial cancer. The data were produced by immunoSEQ multiplex PCR, yet TCRdb's version contains in-frame clones alone and is incomplete. The data contain some 30,000 clones, 70% to 90% of them seen just once; the ten biggest clones take up roughly 1.9%. Sequencing was performed on PBMCs, taken around atezolizumab (anti-PD-L1) treatment. Source of these receptors: a man aged 45 to 65 with urothelial cancer. CDR3s include the opening cysteine and the closing phenylalanine or tryptophan. The order of the fields is clone size, D gene, J gene, V gene, CDR3 protein, CDR3 DNA. The D gene is left open where the match is weak. Size is stated for part of the rows, as once, few or many counts, or as a class when the clone is expanded.

abundance: .; d_gene: TRBD2; j_gene: TRBJ2-1; v_gene: TRBV11-2; CDR3aa: CASSLRQLGLAGGGNEQFF; CDR3nt: TGTGCCAGCAGCTTAAGACAACTGGGACTAGCGGGGGGGGGCAATGAGCAGTTCTTC
abundance: .; d_gene: TRBD2; j_gene: TRBJ2-3; v_gene: TRBV9; CDR3aa: CASSVSGGRTDTQYF; CDR3nt: TGTGCCAGCAGCGTCAGCGGGGGTCGGACAGATACGCAGTATTTT
abundance: .; d_gene: .; j_gene: TRBJ1-2; v_gene: TRBV30; CDR3aa: CASWTANYGYTF; CDR3nt: TGTGCCTCCTGGACAGCTAACTATGGCTACACCTTC
abundance: .; d_gene: TRBD2; j_gene: TRBJ2-5; v_gene: TRBV9; CDR3aa: CASSVSPSGEETQYF; CDR3nt: TGTGCCAGCAGCGTATCCCCTAGCGGTGAAGAGACCCAGTACTTC
abundance: .; d_gene: .; j_gene: TRBJ2-5; v_gene: TRBV7-8; CDR3aa: CASSLGGGLRPETQYF; CDR3nt: TGTGCCAGCAGCTTAGGGGGAGGACTACGTCCCGAGACCCAGTACTTC
abundance: .; d_gene: .; j_gene: TRBJ1-1; v_gene: TRBV6-5; CDR3aa: CASSYLGGVRTEAFF; CDR3nt: TGTGCCAGCAGTTACCTCGGGGGGGTACGGACTGAAGCTTTCTTT
abundance: .; d_gene: TRBD1; j_gene: TRBJ2-2; v_gene: TRBV7-9; CDR3aa: CASSPDRGHDTGELFF; CDR3nt: TGTGCCAGCAGCCCCGACAGGGGGCACGACACCGGGGAGCTGTTTTTT
abundance: .; d_gene: .; j_gene: TRBJ2-7; v_gene: TRBV6-6; CDR3aa: CASSRVAAYEQYF; CDR3nt: TGTGCCAGTTCGCGGGTTGCAGCCTACGAGCAGTACTTC
abundance: .; d_gene: .; j_gene: TRBJ1-2; v_gene: TRBV5-4; CDR3aa: CASSFQGINYGYTF; CDR3nt: TGTGCCAGCAGCTTTCAGGGGATCAACTATGGCTACACCTTC
abundance: .; d_gene: .; j_gene: TRBJ1-2; v_gene: TRBV7-2; CDR3aa: CASSLAPQSTGLNYGYTF; CDR3nt: TGTGCCAGCAGCTTAGCCCCCCAATCGACGGGACTTAACTATGGCTACACCTTC
abundance: .; d_gene: TRBD1; j_gene: TRBJ1-2; v_gene: TRBV29-1; CDR3aa: CSVGLDRGKGYTF; CDR3nt: TGCAGCGTTGGATTGGACAGGGGAAAAGGCTACACCTTC
abundance: .; d_gene: TRBD1; j_gene: TRBJ1-2; v_gene: TRBV6-4; CDR3aa: CASRDRGLYYGYTF; CDR3nt: TGTGCCAGCAGGGACAGGGGGTTGTACTATGGCTACACCTTC
abundance: once; d_gene: TRBD2; j_gene: TRBJ2-1; v_gene: TRBV10-1; CDR3aa: CASSEHTSGSDEQFF; CDR3nt: TGCGCCAGCAGTGAGCATACTAGCGGGAGCGATGAGCAGTTCTTC
abundance: .; d_gene: TRBD1; j_gene: TRBJ2-7; v_gene: TRBV10-3; CDR3aa: CAISESGTAYEQYF; CDR3nt: TGTGCCATCAGTGAGTCCGGGACAGCCTACGAGCAGTACTTC
abundance: few; d_gene: TRBD1; j_gene: TRBJ2-4; v_gene: TRBV27; CDR3aa: CASSYQGADIQYF; CDR3nt: TGTGCCAGCAGTTACCAGGGGGCGGACATTCAGTACTTC
abundance: .; d_gene: TRBD2; j_gene: TRBJ2-2; v_gene: TRBV5-1; CDR3aa: CASSSNSLAGGPNSGELFF; CDR3nt: TGCGCCAGCAGCTCAAATTCACTAGCGGGGGGGCCTAACTCCGGGGAGCTGTTTTTT
abundance: few; d_gene: TRBD2; j_gene: TRBJ2-1; v_gene: TRBV7-6; CDR3aa: CASSLGAQRGYNEQFF; CDR3nt: TGTGCCAGCAGCTTAGGGGCCCAGCGGGGATACAATGAGCAGTTCTTC
abundance: few; d_gene: TRBD1; j_gene: TRBJ1-1; v_gene: TRBV6-5; CDR3aa: CASRQDRGHTEAFF; CDR3nt: TGTGCCAGCAGACAAGACAGGGGGCACACTGAAGCTTTCTTT
abundance: .; d_gene: .; j_gene: TRBJ1-5; v_gene: TRBV11-2; CDR3aa: CASSKGQLGGNQPQHF; CDR3nt: TGTGCCAGCAGTAAGGGACAACTCGGGGGCAATCAGCCCCAGCATTTT
abundance: .; d_gene: TRBD2; j_gene: TRBJ2-5; v_gene: TRBV5-4; CDR3aa: CASSLGGGGETQYF; CDR3nt: TGTGCCAGCAGCTTGGGGGGCGGGGGAGAGACCCAGTACTTC
abundance: .; d_gene: TRBD1; j_gene: TRBJ2-2; v_gene: TRBV5-1; CDR3aa: CASRYQGDTGELFF; CDR3nt: TGCGCCAGCAGGTATCAGGGGGATACCGGGGAGCTGTTTTTT
abundance: once; d_gene: .; j_gene: TRBJ2-7; v_gene: TRBV27; CDR3aa: CASSLLADSEQYF; CDR3nt: TGTGCCAGCAGTTTGCTAGCTGATTCCGAGCAGTACTTC
abundance: .; d_gene: TRBD1; j_gene: TRBJ2-1; v_gene: TRBV7-9; CDR3aa: CASSLALGQGVWNEQFF; CDR3nt: TGTGCCAGCAGCTTAGCGCTAGGGCAGGGGGTTTGGAATGAGCAGTTCTTC
abundance: .; d_gene: .; j_gene: TRBJ2-2; v_gene: TRBV27; CDR3aa: CASSLPYTGELFF; CDR3nt: TGTGCCAGCAGCCTACCCTACACCGGGGAGCTGTTTTTT
abundance: .; d_gene: .; j_gene: TRBJ2-7; v_gene: TRBV19; CDR3aa: CASSGRGSSYEQYF; CDR3nt: TGTGCCAGTAGCGGGCGGGGCAGCTCATACGAGCAGTACTTC
abundance: .; d_gene: .; j_gene: TRBJ2-3; v_gene: TRBV27; CDR3aa: CASSMRRRTDTQYF; CDR3nt: TGTGCCAGCAGTATGAGGAGGCGCACAGATACGCAGTATTTT
abundance: .; d_gene: .; j_gene: TRBJ1-4; v_gene: TRBV7-8; CDR3aa: CASSKGASGSEKLFF; CDR3nt: TGTGCCAGCAGCAAAGGGGCCTCCGGATCCGAAAAACTGTTTTTT
abundance: .; d_gene: .; j_gene: TRBJ2-7; v_gene: TRBV9; CDR3aa: CASSVAGISYEQYF; CDR3nt: TGTGCCAGCAGCGTTGCAGGGATCTCCTACGAGCAGTACTTC
abundance: once; d_gene: TRBD1; j_gene: TRBJ1-2; v_gene: TRBV5-4; CDR3aa: CASSEGQGSINYGYTF; CDR3nt: TGTGCCAGCAGCGAGGGACAGGGCTCTATTAACTATGGCTACACCTTC
abundance: .; d_gene: TRBD2; j_gene: TRBJ2-1; v_gene: TRBV6-5; CDR3aa: CASSRTRTYNEQFF; CDR3nt: TGTGCCAGCAGCCGGACTAGGACCTACAATGAGCAGTTCTTC
abundance: .; d_gene: TRBD2; j_gene: TRBJ2-3; v_gene: TRBV28; CDR3aa: CASSRRTSGRGATDTQYF; CDR3nt: TGTGCCAGCAGTCGGCGGACTAGCGGGAGGGGGGCGACAGATACGCAGTATTTT
abundance: .; d_gene: TRBD2; j_gene: TRBJ2-2; v_gene: TRBV27; CDR3aa: CASNPTRASGRPTGELFF; CDR3nt: TGTGCCAGCAACCCCACCAGAGCTAGCGGGAGGCCCACCGGGGAGCTGTTTTTT
abundance: once; d_gene: .; j_gene: TRBJ2-7; v_gene: TRBV12-5; CDR3aa: CASGEDPGGREQYF; CDR3nt: TGTGCTAGTGGAGAAGACCCAGGGGGGCGGGAGCAGTACTTC
abundance: .; d_gene: TRBD1; j_gene: TRBJ1-2; v_gene: TRBV25-1; CDR3aa: CASSAKPGQGKYGYTF; CDR3nt: TGTGCCAGCAGTGCGAAACCGGGACAGGGTAAATATGGCTACACCTTC
abundance: few; d_gene: .; j_gene: TRBJ1-3; v_gene: TRBV18; CDR3aa: CASSPQQEGNTIYF; CDR3nt: TGTGCCAGCTCACCACAACAGGAAGGAAACACCATATATTTT
abundance: .; d_gene: .; j_gene: TRBJ1-1; v_gene: TRBV6-4; CDR3aa: CASSEMGGTEAFF; CDR3nt: TGTGCCAGCAGTGAAATGGGGGGGACTGAAGCTTTCTTT
abundance: .; d_gene: .; j_gene: TRBJ1-2; v_gene: TRBV29-1; CDR3aa: CSVESGSGGYTF; CDR3nt: TGCAGCGTTGAGTCAGGATCTGGTGGCTACACCTTC
abundance: .; d_gene: .; j_gene: TRBJ2-5; v_gene: TRBV27; CDR3aa: CASSRVVQETQYF; CDR3nt: TGTGCCAGCAGCCGTGTAGTCCAAGAGACCCAGTACTTC
abundance: .; d_gene: .; j_gene: TRBJ2-7; v_gene: TRBV21-1; CDR3aa: CASSNLLADHYEQYF; CDR3nt: TGTGCCAGCAGCAACTTACTAGCGGACCACTACGAGCAGTACTTC
abundance: .; d_gene: .; j_gene: TRBJ1-6; v_gene: TRBV5-6; CDR3aa: CASSLVRRGLYNSPLHF; CDR3nt: TGTGCCAGCAGCTTGGTCCGGAGGGGACTCTATAATTCACCCCTCCACTTT
abundance: .; d_gene: .; j_gene: TRBJ2-2; v_gene: TRBV6-5; CDR3aa: CASSARWDTGELFF; CDR3nt: TGTGCCAGCAGTGCCAGGTGGGACACCGGGGAGCTGTTTTTT
abundance: few; d_gene: .; j_gene: TRBJ2-2; v_gene: TRBV9; CDR3aa: CASSANRQSTGELFF; CDR3nt: TGTGCCAGCAGCGCCAACCGACAGAGCACCGGGGAGCTGTTTTTT
abundance: .; d_gene: .; j_gene: TRBJ2-1; v_gene: TRBV5-1; CDR3aa: CASSLETTNEQFF; CDR3nt: TGCGCCAGCAGCCTAGAGACTACTAATGAGCAGTTCTTC
abundance: few; d_gene: .; j_gene: TRBJ1-4; v_gene: TRBV5-6; CDR3aa: CASSFRLSNEKLFF; CDR3nt: TGTGCCAGCAGCTTCCGACTGAGTAATGAAAAACTGTTTTTT
abundance: .; d_gene: .; j_gene: TRBJ2-5; v_gene: TRBV5-1; CDR3aa: CASSLAGAEETQYF; CDR3nt: TGCGCCAGCAGCTTGGCAGGGGCTGAAGAGACCCAGTACTTC
abundance: .; d_gene: TRBD2; j_gene: TRBJ2-2; v_gene: TRBV6-1; CDR3aa: CASSERLAGGYTGELFF; CDR3nt: TGTGCCAGCAGTGAACGACTAGCGGGGGGGTACACCGGGGAGCTGTTTTTT
abundance: .; d_gene: .; j_gene: TRBJ1-2; v_gene: TRBV19; CDR3aa: CASSTLPGKPGGYTF; CDR3nt: TGTGCCAGTAGTACTCTCCCCGGGAAGCCGGGAGGCTACACCTTC
abundance: .; d_gene: TRBD1; j_gene: TRBJ2-5; v_gene: TRBV5-1; CDR3aa: CASSPTGDSTYF; CDR3nt: TGCGCCAGCAGCCCCACAGGGGATTCGACGTACTTC
abundance: .; d_gene: TRBD1; j_gene: TRBJ1-2; v_gene: TRBV4-1; CDR3aa: CASRATGGVNGYTF; CDR3nt: TGCGCCAGCCGCGCAACAGGGGGTGTAAATGGCTACACCTTC
abundance: once; d_gene: .; j_gene: TRBJ1-4; v_gene: TRBV5-1; CDR3aa: CASSFNGQPNAFLFF; CDR3nt: TGCGCCAGCAGCTTTAATGGACAGCCCAATGCGTTTTTGTTTTTT
abundance: .; d_gene: .; j_gene: TRBJ1-4; v_gene: TRBV5-5; CDR3aa: CASSPSGAANEKLFF; CDR3nt: TGTGCCAGCAGCCCGAGTGGGGCGGCTAATGAAAAACTGTTTTTT
abundance: .; d_gene: .; j_gene: TRBJ2-3; v_gene: TRBV14; CDR3aa: CASSLILTDTQYF; CDR3nt: TGTGCCAGCAGCCTTATTCTCACAGATACGCAGTATTTT
abundance: .; d_gene: TRBD1; j_gene: TRBJ2-7; v_gene: TRBV5-6; CDR3aa: CASSVFDRGYEQYF; CDR3nt: TGTGCCAGCAGCGTTTTTGACAGGGGGTACGAGCAGTACTTC
abundance: .; d_gene: TRBD1; j_gene: TRBJ2-7; v_gene: TRBV6-1; CDR3aa: CASSEFDRGLYEEQYF; CDR3nt: TGTGCCAGCAGTGAATTCGACAGGGGGCTCTACGAGGAGCAGTACTTC